This is a list of T cell receptor beta chains from one sample in a study of immune heterogeneity within non-small cell lung tumors. TCRdb ran MiXCR on the multiplex PCR reads and lists one entry per CDR3 protein. The repertoire has roughly 7,200 distinct CDR3 sequences, roughly a fifth of them found once; the top ten carry 13% to 15%. The sample taken for sequencing was lung tumor tissue. These receptors were collected from a man aged 55-75 years with non-small cell lung cancer. The conserved cysteine and the conserved F or W are not part of the CDR3 here. Fields, in order: J gene, V gene, CDR3 protein.

>TRBJ2-2|TRBV5-6
ASSFLSGANTGELF
>TRBJ1-6|TRBV6-1
ASSEAPGGNGSPLH
>TRBJ2-5|TRBV6-2/TRBV6-3
ASSYSRETQY
>TRBJ2-7|TRBV5-6
ASSLMGTPYEHY
>TRBJ2-2|TRBV6-1
ASSLAGSNTLELF
>TRBJ1-4|TRBV5-4
ASSNSQGATNEKLF
>TRBJ2-7|TRBV11-2
ASSLSTGRAWSYEQY
>TRBJ2-7|TRBV30
AWSTLHPQY
>TRBJ1-2|TRBV7-9
ASRFDRNYGYT
>TRBJ2-2|TRBV27
ASSRSENTGELF
>TRBJ1-5|TRBV28
ASSLLSQGRNQPQH
>TRBJ2-3|TRBV20-1
SARAGGAVTDTQY
>TRBJ2-3|TRBV2
ASRGGQVGTDTQY
>TRBJ2-3|TRBV7-9
ASSPGTSGIPDTQY
>TRBJ2-5|TRBV12-3/TRBV12-4
ASSLGAGAGWSQY
>TRBJ1-5|TRBV20-1
SAHLGGGSDQPQH
>TRBJ1-2|TRBV28
ASSLSPNYGYT
>TRBJ2-3|TRBV12-3/TRBV12-4
ASSTRTLDTQY
>TRBJ2-3|TRBV7-2
ASSWSSGVPVTDTQY
>TRBJ1-1|TRBV7-3
ASSLIVDGKAF
>TRBJ2-5|TRBV20-1
IARDPGTRKDETQY
>TRBJ1-6|TRBV10-1
ASSASRGSALH
>TRBJ1-1|TRBV20-1
SASPGMGTEAF
>TRBJ2-7|TRBV6-8
TSSYPGGAGGKLEQY
>TRBJ2-5|TRBV2
ASSHKTGQGYETQY
>TRBJ2-3|TRBV20-1
SALKAGMVVTDTQY
>TRBJ1-3|TRBV3-1
ASSQPPGNTIY
>TRBJ2-5|TRBV28
ASSLGLQETQY
>TRBJ2-3|TRBV9
ASSARARVPNTDTQY
>TRBJ2-7|TRBV28
ASSFWQGTLYEQY
>TRBJ1-4|TRBV12-3/TRBV12-4
ASSLEGAGGEKLF
>TRBJ1-3|TRBV18
ASTTDGNTIY
>TRBJ1-4|TRBV5-6
ASSFQGVFGEKLF
>TRBJ1-4|TRBV29-1
SVTGQGNEKLF
>TRBJ1-1|TRBV10-3
AIQPGTRNTEAF
>TRBJ2-5|TRBV6-1
ASSRTTQETQY
>TRBJ2-3|TRBV18
ASSTTGGSTDTQY
>TRBJ2-4|TRBV29-1
SVVWLKGTIQY
>TRBJ1-2|TRBV10-2
ASGAGGSYGYT
>TRBJ2-3|TRBV5-1
ASSFSNVDTQY
>TRBJ2-3|TRBV28
ASRGPNKDTQY
>TRBJ2-1|TRBV27
ASISSYNEQF
>TRBJ2-7|TRBV7-8
ASSLDRGLYEQY
>TRBJ2-7|TRBV28
ASSSGTSGIYEQY
>TRBJ2-3|TRBV19
ASSLDRAPTDTQY
>TRBJ2-2|TRBV3-1
ASSHDRRVTGELF
>TRBJ2-3|TRBV11-2
ASGLREGLVDTQY
>TRBJ2-7|TRBV5-5
ASSSAGASGYEQY
>TRBJ1-2|TRBV19
ASSIGTAAGVAGYT
>TRBJ1-6|TRBV3-1
ASSQGGIDNSPLH
>TRBJ2-1|TRBV9
ASSVAQGYNEQF
>TRBJ2-7|TRBV28
ASLDHEQY
>TRBJ2-2|TRBV10-3
AIRGGPIGELF